This T cell receptor (beta chain) was profiled in a study of cytotoxic CD8 clonotypes in ibrutinib-treated CLL. General study results and limits: The study sampled sustained-remission and progressing patients at different times.

The germline gives CDR1 LGHNA, CDR2 YNFKEQ. Trimming removed 3 bases at V and 2 bases at J, with 14 bases between. This CDR3 has 15 residues. Worth noting for this clone: Its antigen is still unknown.

Profiling relied on immunoSEQ multiplex PCR, and the TCRdb table lists in-frame clones only, not all of them. This sample has 200,000 or so clones, with nearly 80% found just once. The sample here was PBMCs, taken after 12 months of ibrutinib treatment. J is TRBJ2-7 and V is TRBV4-2; D might be TRBD1 or TRBD2, each matching 5 bases. The clonotype was recovered from a human donor with chronic lymphocytic leukemia. CDR3: CASSHSGRIPYEQYF. CDR3 bases: TGTGCCAGCAGCCATTCGGGACGGATCCCCTACGAGCAGTACTTC.